Listed here are 6 T cell receptor beta chains from one sample, sequenced in a study of chemoradiotherapy in HPV16-positive cancers (dated 2022 in TCRdb). The library was produced with the immunoSEQ multiplex PCR assay. TCRdb mirrors the immuneACCESS table, restricted to in-frame sequences. Some clones are absent from its copies; in checked studies, under half trace to an unresolved V gene, and the reason for the others is unknown. The sample table shows about 22,000 clones, and around nine tenths are seen once. The ten most abundant clones make up roughly a sixth of the sample. Source: blood, taken from a patient who underwent chemoradiotherapy. These receptors were taken from a human donor with HPV-associated anogenital cancer.

The rearrangement links TRBV2 to TRBJ2-1; D is unclear. CDR3 length: 13 amino acids. V gave up 6 bases and J gave up 6 bases, with 12 bases separating them. The germline CDR1 and CDR2 sequences are SNHLY and FYNNEI. The CDR3 sequence: CASRESQFNEQFF. For the CDR3, the DNA is TGTGCCAGCAGAGAGTCCCAATTCAATGAGCAGTTCTTC.

J is TRBJ2-3 and V is TRBV19, with D unresolved. This CDR3 spans 13 amino acids. Per germline, CDR1 LNHDA and CDR2 SQIVND (reference sequence). V lost 8 bases and J 6 bases, leaving 15 bases between the germline ends. The CDR3 is CASSAQLVDTQYF. As DNA, the CDR3 is TGTGCCAGTTCCGCTCAGTTGGTTGATACGCAGTATTTT.

This clone has a single count. V is TRBV6-6 and J is TRBJ1-4; possible D gene TRBD1, 6 bases. Trimming removed 0 bases at V and 5 bases at J, with 10 bases between. Germline values: CDR1 MNHNY, CDR2 SVGAGI (reference sequence). The CDR3 consists of 15 residues. The CDR3 loop reads CASSYSDRHNEKLFF. CDR3 sequence (DNA): TGTGCCAGCAGTTACTCGGACAGACACAATGAAAAACTGTTTTTT.

The V and J genes are TRBV20-1 and TRBJ2-1, with TRBD2 as a possible D gene (5 bases). Germline loops: CDR1 DFQATT, CDR2 SNEGSKA (reference sequence). The CDR3 is made up of 11 amino acids. With 6 bases removed from V and 8 bases from J, the gap between germline ends came to 11 bases. The CDR3 sequence: CSATPADEQFF. The CDR3 nucleotides read TGCAGTGCCACGCCAGCGGATGAGCAGTTCTTC.

The chain couples TRBV29-1 to TRBJ1-1, with D tentatively TRBD1 (6 bases). With 2 bases removed from V and 4 bases from J, the gap between germline ends came to 17 bases. This CDR3 has 15 residues. Germline-derived CDR1 and CDR2 are SQVTM and ANQGSEA. The CDR3 DNA reads as TGCAGCGTTGAATCGGGGGCGGGGTGGATCACTGAAGCTTTCTTT. Translated: CSVESGAGWITEAFF. Complete variable domain (other parts from reference TRBV29-1 and TRBJ1-1): SAVISQKPSRDICQRGTSLTIQCQVDSQVTMMFWYRQQPGQSLTLIATANQGSEATYESGFVIDKFPISRPNLTFSTLTVSNMSPEDSSIYLCSVESGAGWITEAFFGQGTRLTVV.

The chain joins TRBV11-3 to TRBJ2-1; no firm D call. Trimming stripped 0 bases from V and 4 bases from J, with 4 bases between. The CDR3 has 13 residues. Germline V lookup: CDR1 SGHNT, CDR2 YENEEA. CDR3 sequence reads: CASSLDRYNEQFF. CDR3 DNA: TGTGCCAGCAGCTTAGACAGATACAATGAGCAGTTCTTC.